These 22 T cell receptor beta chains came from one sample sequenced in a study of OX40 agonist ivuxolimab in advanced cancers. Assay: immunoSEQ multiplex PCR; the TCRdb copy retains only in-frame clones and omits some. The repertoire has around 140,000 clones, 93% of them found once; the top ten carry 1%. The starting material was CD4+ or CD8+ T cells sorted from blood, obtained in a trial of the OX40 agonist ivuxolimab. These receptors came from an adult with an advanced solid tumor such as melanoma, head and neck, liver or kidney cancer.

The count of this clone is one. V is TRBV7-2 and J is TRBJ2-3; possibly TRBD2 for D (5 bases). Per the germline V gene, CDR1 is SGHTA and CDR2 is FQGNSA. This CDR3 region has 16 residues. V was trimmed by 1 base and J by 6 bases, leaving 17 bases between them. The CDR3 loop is CASSLGPLGGRDTQYF. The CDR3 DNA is TGTGCCAGCAGCTTAGGTCCCCTGGGCGGGCGGGATACGCAGTATTTT.

The CDR3 is CASSITDRRGNYGYTF. For the CDR3, the DNA is TGTGCCAGCAGTATCACTGACAGGCGGGGAAACTATGGCTACACCTTC. The chain couples TRBV28 to TRBJ1-2, with D possibly TRBD1 on 6 matching bases. V was shortened by 5 bases and J by 2 bases, with 18 bases between the two germline ends. Per the germline V gene, CDR1 is MDHEN and CDR2 is SYDVKM. This CDR3 region has 16 residues.

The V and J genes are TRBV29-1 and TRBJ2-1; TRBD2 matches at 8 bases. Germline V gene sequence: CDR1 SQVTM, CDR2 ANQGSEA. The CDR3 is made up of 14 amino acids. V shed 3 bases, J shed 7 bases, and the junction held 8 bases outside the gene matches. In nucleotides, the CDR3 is TGCAGCGTTGAGCGGCTAGCGGGCCAGAATGAGCAGTTCTTC. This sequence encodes CSVERLAGQNEQFF.

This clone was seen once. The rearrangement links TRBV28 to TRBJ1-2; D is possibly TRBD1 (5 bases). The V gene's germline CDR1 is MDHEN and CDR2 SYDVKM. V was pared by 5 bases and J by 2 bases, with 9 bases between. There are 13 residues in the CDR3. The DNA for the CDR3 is TGTGCCAGCAGTCCTGGGGGAAACTATGGCTACACCTTC. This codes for CASSPGGNYGYTF.

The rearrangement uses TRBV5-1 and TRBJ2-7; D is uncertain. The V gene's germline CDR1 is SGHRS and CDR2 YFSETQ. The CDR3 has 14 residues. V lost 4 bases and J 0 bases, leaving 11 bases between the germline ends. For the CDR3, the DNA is TGCGCCAGCAGCCGAGGCTCCATCTCCTACGAGCAGTACTTC. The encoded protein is CASSRGSISYEQYF.

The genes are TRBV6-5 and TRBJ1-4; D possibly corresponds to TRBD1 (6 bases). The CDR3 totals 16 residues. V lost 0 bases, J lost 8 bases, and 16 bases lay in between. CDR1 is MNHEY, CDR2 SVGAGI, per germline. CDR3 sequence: CASSYSLLQGREKLFF. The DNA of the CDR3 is TGTGCCAGCAGTTACTCCCTACTACAGGGAAGGGAAAAACTGTTTTTT.

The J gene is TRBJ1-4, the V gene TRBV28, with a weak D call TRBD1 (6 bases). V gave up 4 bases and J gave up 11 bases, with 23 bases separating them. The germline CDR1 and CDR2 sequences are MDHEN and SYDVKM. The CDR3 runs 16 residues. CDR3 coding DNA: TGTGCCAGCAGTTCGACCCGGGGACAAAGGCTTGTCAAACTGTTTTTT. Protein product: CASSSTRGQRLVKLFF.

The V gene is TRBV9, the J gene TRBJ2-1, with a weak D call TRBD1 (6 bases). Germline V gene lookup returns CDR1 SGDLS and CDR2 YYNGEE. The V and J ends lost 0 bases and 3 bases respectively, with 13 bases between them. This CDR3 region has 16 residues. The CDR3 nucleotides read TGTGCCAGCAGCGTAGGACAGGAGGCCAACTACAATGAGCAGTTCTTC. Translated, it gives CASSVGQEANYNEQFF. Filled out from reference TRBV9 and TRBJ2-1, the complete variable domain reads DSGVTQTPKHLITATGQRVTLRCSPRSGDLSVYWYQQSLDQGLQFLIQYYNGEERAKGNILERFSAQQFPDLHSELNLSSLELGDSALYFCASSVGQEANYNEQFFGPGTRLTVL.

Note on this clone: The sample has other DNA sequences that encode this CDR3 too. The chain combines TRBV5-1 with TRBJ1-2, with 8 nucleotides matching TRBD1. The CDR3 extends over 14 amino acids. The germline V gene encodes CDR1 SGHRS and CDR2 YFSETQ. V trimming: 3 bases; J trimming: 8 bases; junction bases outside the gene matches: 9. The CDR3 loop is CASSSRQGARGYTF. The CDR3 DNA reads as TGCGCCAGCAGCTCAAGGCAGGGGGCGCGGGGCTACACCTTC.

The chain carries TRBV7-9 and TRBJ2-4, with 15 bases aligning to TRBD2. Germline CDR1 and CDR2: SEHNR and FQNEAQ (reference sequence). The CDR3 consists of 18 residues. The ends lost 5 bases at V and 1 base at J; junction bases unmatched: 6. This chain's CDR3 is CASSLGLAGGPAKNIQYF. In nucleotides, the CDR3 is TGTGCCAGCAGCCTCGGACTAGCGGGAGGGCCGGCCAAAAACATTCAGTACTTC.

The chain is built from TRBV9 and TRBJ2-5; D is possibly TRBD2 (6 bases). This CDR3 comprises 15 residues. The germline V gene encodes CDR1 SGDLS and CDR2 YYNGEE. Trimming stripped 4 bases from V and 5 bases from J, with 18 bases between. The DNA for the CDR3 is TGTGCCAGCAGCCCCGGTCTGGCTAGCGTTGAGACCCAGTACTTC. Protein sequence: CASSPGLASVETQYF.

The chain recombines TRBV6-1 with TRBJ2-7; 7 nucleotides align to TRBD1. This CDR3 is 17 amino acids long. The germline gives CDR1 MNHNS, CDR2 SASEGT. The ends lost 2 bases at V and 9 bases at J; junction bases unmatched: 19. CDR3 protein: CASSERDSLAPTRGQYF. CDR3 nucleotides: TGTGCCAGCAGTGAAAGGGACAGTTTGGCCCCAACACGTGGGCAGTACTTC.

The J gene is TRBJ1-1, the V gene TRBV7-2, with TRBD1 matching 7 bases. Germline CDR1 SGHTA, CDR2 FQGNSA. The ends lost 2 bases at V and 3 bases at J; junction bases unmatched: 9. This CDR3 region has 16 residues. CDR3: CASSLRAGGEYTEAFF. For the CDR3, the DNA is TGTGCCAGCAGCTTAAGGGCAGGGGGAGAATACACTGAAGCTTTCTTT.

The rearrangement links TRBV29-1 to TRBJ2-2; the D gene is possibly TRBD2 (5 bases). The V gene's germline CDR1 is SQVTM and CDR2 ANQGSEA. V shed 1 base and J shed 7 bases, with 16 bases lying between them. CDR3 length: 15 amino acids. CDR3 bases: TGCAGCGTTGAAGGAGTCGGGCTAGCTGGCGGGGAGCTGTTTTTT. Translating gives CSVEGVGLAGGELFF.

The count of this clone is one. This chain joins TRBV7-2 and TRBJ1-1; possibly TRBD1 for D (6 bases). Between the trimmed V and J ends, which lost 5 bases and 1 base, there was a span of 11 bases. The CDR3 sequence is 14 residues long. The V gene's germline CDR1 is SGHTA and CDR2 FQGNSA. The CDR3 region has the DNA TGTGCCAGCAGCCCGGGACACCCGAACACTGAAGCTTTCTTT. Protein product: CASSPGHPNTEAFF.

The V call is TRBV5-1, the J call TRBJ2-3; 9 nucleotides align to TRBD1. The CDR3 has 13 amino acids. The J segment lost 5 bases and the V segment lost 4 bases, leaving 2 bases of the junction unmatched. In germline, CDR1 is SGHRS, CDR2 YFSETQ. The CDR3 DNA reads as TGCGCCAGCAGCCGGACAGGGGTAGATACGCAGTATTTT. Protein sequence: CASSRTGVDTQYF. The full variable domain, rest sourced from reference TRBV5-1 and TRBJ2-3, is KAGVTQTPRYLIKTRGQQVTLSCSPISGHRSVSWYQQTPGQGLQFLFEYFSETQRNKGNFPGRFSGRQFSNSRSEMNVSTLELGDSALYLCASSRTGVDTQYFGPGTRLTVL.

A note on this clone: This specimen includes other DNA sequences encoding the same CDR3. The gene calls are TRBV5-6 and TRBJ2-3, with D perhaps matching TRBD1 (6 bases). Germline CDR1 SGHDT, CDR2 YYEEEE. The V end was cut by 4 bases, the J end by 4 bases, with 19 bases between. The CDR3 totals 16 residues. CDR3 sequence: CASSLRDTRFSDTQYF. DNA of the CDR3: TGTGCCAGCAGCCTACGGGACACTCGTTTTTCAGATACGCAGTATTTT.

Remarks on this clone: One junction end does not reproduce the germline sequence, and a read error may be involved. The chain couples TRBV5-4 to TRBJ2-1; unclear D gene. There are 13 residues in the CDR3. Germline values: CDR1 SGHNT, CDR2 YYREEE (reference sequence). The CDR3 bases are TGCGCCAGCAGCCAAGAACTTTTACGCGAGCAGTTCTTC. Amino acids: CASSQELLREQFF.

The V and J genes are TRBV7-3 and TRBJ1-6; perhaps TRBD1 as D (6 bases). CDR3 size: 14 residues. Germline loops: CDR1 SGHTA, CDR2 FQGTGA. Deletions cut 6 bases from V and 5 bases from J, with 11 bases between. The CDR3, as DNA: TGTGCCAGCAGTCGGGACAACCATAATTCACCCCTCCACTTT. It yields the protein CASSRDNHNSPLHF.

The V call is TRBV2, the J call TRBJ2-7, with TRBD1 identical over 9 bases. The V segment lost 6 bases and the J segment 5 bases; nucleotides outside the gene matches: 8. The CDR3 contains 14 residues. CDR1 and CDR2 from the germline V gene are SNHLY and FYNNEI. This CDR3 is CASRPGTGIHEQYF. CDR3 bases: TGTGCCAGCAGACCCGGGACAGGGATCCACGAGCAGTACTTC.

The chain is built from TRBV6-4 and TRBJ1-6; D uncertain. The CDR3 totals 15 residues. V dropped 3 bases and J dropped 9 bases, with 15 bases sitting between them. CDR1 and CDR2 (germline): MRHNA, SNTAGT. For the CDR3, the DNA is TGTGCCAGCAGTGAAGGTGGATTGGGCGGTTCACCCCTCCACTTT. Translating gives CASSEGGLGGSPLHF.

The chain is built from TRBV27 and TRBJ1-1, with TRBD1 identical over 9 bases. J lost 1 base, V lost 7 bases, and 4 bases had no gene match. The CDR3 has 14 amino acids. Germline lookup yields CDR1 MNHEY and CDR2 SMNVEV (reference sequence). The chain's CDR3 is CASKSTGGNTEAFF. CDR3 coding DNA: TGTGCCAGCAAGTCGACAGGGGGGAACACTGAAGCTTTCTTT.